This T cell receptor (beta chain) was sequenced during a study of persistence of HIV-infected CD4 T cells. Overall study findings and caveats: Antigen-responding cells were enriched for degenerate expanded CDR3beta sequences.

The germline V gene has CDR1 MNHNS and CDR2 SASEGT. V lost 6 bases and J lost 6; bases outside the gene matches: 10. The CDR3 covers 14 residues. On this clone: Its antigen is undetermined.

This was the immunoSEQ version 4 assay in survey mode. Assay used: immunoSEQ multiplex PCR; TCRdb lists only in-frame clones, some missing. The sample lists about 36,000 clones; 75% to 85% were seen once. Overlapping HIV-1 Gag 15-mer peptides at around 0.91 ug per peptide per mL were used. CD40L/CD69 double-negative CD45RO-high memory CD4+ T cells were collected. Undetectable plasma HIV-1 RNA below 50 copies/mL lasted at least 4 years. For around 19 hours, CD8-depleted PBMCs received anti-CD28/CD49d costimulation, a CD40-blocking antibody and enfuvirtide. Specimen: cultured CD4+ T cells from PBMCs, collected from a patient who received antiretroviral therapy. The sequence derives from an adult with HIV. The donor label of this sample is uncertain. The rearrangement joins TRBV6-1 to TRBJ2-7, with 8 bases fitting TRBD1. The CDR3 sequence: CASSGGAGGGEQYF. In DNA, the CDR3 is TGTGCCAGCAGCGGAGGGGCAGGGGGCGGCGAGCAGTACTTC.